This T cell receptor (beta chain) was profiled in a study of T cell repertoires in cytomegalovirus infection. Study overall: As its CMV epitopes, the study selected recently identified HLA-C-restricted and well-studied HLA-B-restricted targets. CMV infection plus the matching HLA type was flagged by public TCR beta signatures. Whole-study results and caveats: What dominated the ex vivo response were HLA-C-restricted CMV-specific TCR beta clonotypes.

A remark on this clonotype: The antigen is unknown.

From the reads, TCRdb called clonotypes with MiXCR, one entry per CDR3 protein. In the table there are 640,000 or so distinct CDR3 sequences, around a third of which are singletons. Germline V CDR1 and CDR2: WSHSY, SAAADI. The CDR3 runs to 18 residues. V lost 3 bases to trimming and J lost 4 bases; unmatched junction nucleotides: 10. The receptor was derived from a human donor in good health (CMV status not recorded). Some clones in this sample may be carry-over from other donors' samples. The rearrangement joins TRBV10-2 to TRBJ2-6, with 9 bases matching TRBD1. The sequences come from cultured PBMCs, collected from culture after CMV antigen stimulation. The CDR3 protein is CASSDTGQGATGANVLTF. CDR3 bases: TGCGCCAGCAGTGATACGGGACAGGGTGCTACGGGGGCCAACGTCCTGACTTTC.